This T cell receptor (beta chain) came from a study of blood T cell repertoires in COVID-19. Sequenced by immunoSEQ multiplex PCR; TCRdb stores in-frame clones only, minus some. The profile shows under 200,000 clones, around 85% of them singletons. This clone was observed a handful of times. V shed 8 bases and J shed 3 bases, with 8 bases lying between them. The CDR3 extends over 13 amino acids. CDR1 and CDR2 (germline): MNHEY, SMNVEV (reference sequence). V and J are TRBV27 and TRBJ1-6; possibly TRBD1 for D (6 bases). Input material: peripheral blood. The receptor comes from a woman of 80 years or more with acute or convalescent COVID-19. Written as DNA, the CDR3 is TGTGCCAGCGGGGGCAACTATAATTCACCCCTCCACTTT. It codes for CASGGNYNSPLHF.